The 10 T cell receptor beta chains presented below share a single source sample, sequenced in a study of shared clonotypes between healthy human individuals. Libraries were prepared by immunoSEQ multiplex PCR; TCRdb keeps only in-frame clonotypes and omits some of them. This sample has approximately 2.4 million clones, with about 94% found just once. The specimen was naive CD4+ T cells sorted from blood. Subset noted: CD45RA+ positively selected. These receptors all stem from a man younger than 35 in good health.

The chain carries TRBV30 and TRBJ1-3; D unclear. The CDR3 totals 14 residues. Trimming pared 1 base from V and 2 bases from J, leaving 9 bases between. Germline values: CDR1 GTSNPN, CDR2 SVGIG (reference sequence). The CDR3 nucleotides read TGTGCCTGGAGTGCGATGGGGACTGGAAACACCATATATTTT. Its protein is CAWSAMGTGNTIYF.

Worth noting for this clone: The same CDR3 arises from other DNA sequences in this sample as well. The gene calls are TRBV5-6 and TRBJ2-2; no clear D gene. This CDR3 comprises 12 residues. CDR1 and CDR2 (germline): SGHDT, YYEEEE. V gave up 4 bases and J gave up 2 bases, with 3 bases separating them. Here the CDR3 reads CASSQNTGELFF. CDR3 coding DNA: TGTGCCAGCAGCCAAAACACCGGGGAGCTGTTTTTT.

This chain links TRBV5-1 with TRBJ2-7, with 7 bases that match TRBD2. CDR1 SGHRS and CDR2 YFSETQ come from the germline V gene. The V gene end was trimmed by 0 bases and the J gene end by 1 base; junction bases not matched to a gene: 4. There are 15 residues in the CDR3. CDR3 sequence reads: CASSLAPGGSYEQYF. CDR3 sequence (DNA): TGCGCCAGCAGCTTGGCCCCCGGGGGGTCCTACGAGCAGTACTTC.

The table lists this clone with a count of one. The chain combines TRBV7-2 with TRBJ2-7, with D possibly being TRBD2 (5 bases). The V end lost 5 bases, the J end lost 4 bases, and 15 bases lay between the germline ends. The CDR3 covers 14 residues. Per germline, CDR1 SGHTA and CDR2 FQGNSA. The CDR3 DNA reads as TGTGCCAGCAGCCCGTGGTCGGAGCGGTACGAGCAGTACTTC. Residues: CASSPWSERYEQYF.

CDR3 sequence: CASSSPGKSYNEQFF. The CDR3 DNA is TGTGCCAGCAGCTCGCCGGGAAAGTCCTACAATGAGCAGTTCTTC. The gene calls are TRBV5-6 and TRBJ2-1; D is possibly TRBD2 (5 bases). Trimming pared 3 bases from V and 1 base from J, leaving 11 bases between. The germline V gene encodes CDR1 SGHDT and CDR2 YYEEEE. This CDR3 is built from 15 residues.

This clone occurred once. This CDR3 is CASSLGPEVADTQYF. DNA of the CDR3: TGTGCCAGCAGCTTAGGGCCCGAGGTCGCAGATACGCAGTATTTT. This sequence joins TRBV7-9 and TRBJ2-3; D remains unclear. Germline V CDR1 and CDR2: SEHNR, FQNEAQ (reference sequence). Trimming removed 1 base at V and 4 bases at J, with 12 bases between. This CDR3 comprises 15 residues.

For the CDR3, the DNA is TGTGCCAGCATCCGACAGGGGTCGGGTTGGCCCCAGCATTTT. Translation gives CASIRQGSGWPQHF. V usage is TRBV6-1 and J usage is TRBJ1-5; 8 positions agree with TRBD1. Losses at the gene ends were 7 bases for V and 9 bases for J; bases not matched to a gene: 11. The length of the CDR3 is 14 residues. In germline, CDR1 is MNHNS, CDR2 SASEGT.

The chain joins TRBV27 to TRBJ2-7; 9 bases match TRBD2. Germline V gene data show CDR1 as MNHEY and CDR2 as SMNVEV (reference sequence). The CDR3 has 17 amino acids. V dropped 5 bases and J dropped 5; count of bases not matched to a gene: 16. The CDR3: CASSPTLPGLAKDEQYF. The CDR3 DNA follows: TGTGCCAGCAGTCCCACCCTGCCGGGACTAGCAAAGGACGAGCAGTACTTC.

V is TRBV9 and J is TRBJ2-7, with D tentatively TRBD2 (5 bases). The V and J ends lost 3 bases and 0 bases respectively, with 13 bases between them. The CDR3 is 15 amino acids. Germline loops: CDR1 SGDLS, CDR2 YYNGEE. The CDR3 spells CASSARADSSYEQYF. The CDR3 DNA reads as TGTGCCAGCAGCGCGAGGGCGGATTCCTCCTACGAGCAGTACTTC.

The J gene is TRBJ2-2, the V gene TRBV18; 10 bases line up with TRBD2. V lost 3 bases to trimming and J lost 4 bases; unmatched junction nucleotides: 11. The CDR3 spans 18 residues. Germline CDR1 and CDR2: KGHSH and LQKENI. CDR3 bases: TGTGCCAGCTCACCCCCTAGCGGGGGCCCGCATGGCACCGGGGAGCTGTTTTTT. Residues: CASSPPSGGPHGTGELFF.